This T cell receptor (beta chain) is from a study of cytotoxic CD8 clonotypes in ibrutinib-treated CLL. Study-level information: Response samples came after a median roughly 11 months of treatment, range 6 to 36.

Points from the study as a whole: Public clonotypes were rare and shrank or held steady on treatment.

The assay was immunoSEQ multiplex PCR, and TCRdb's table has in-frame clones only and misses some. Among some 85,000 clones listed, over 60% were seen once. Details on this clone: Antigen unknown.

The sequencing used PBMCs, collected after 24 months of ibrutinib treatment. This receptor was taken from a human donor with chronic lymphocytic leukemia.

CDR3 loop: CAWSQFQETQYF. The CDR3 bases are TGTGCCTGGAGTCAGTTCCAAGAGACCCAGTACTTC. This chain joins TRBV30 and TRBJ2-5; D unclear. V shed 2 bases and J shed 1 base, with 5 bases lying between them. Germline assignment: CDR1 GTSNPN and CDR2 SVGIG (reference sequence). CDR3 length: 12 residues.